This T cell receptor beta chain emerged from a study of blood T cell repertoires in COVID-19. Trimming shortened V by 3 bases and J by 5 bases, and 14 bases separated the two germline ends. This CDR3 has 15 amino acids. Per germline, CDR1 KGHSH and CDR2 LQKENI. Using immunoSEQ multiplex PCR, the repertoire was profiled, and TCRdb retains in-frame clones only, with some absent. In the table there are tens of thousands of clones, roughly 86% of which are singletons. The TCR comes from a man aged 35 to 55 with COVID-19, enrolled during active disease. The specimen was peripheral blood. The V gene is TRBV18, the J gene TRBJ2-1, with D maybe TRBD1 (5 bases). The CDR3 spells CASSPWQGLNNEQFF. DNA for the CDR3: TGTGCCAGCTCACCCTGGCAGGGTCTCAACAATGAGCAGTTCTTC. The full variable domain, completed using reference TRBV18 and TRBJ2-1, is NAGVMQNPRHLVRRRGQEARLRCSPMKGHSHVYWYRQLPEEGLKFMVYLQKENIIDESGMPKERFSAEFPKEGPSILRIQQVVRGDSAAYFCASSPWQGLNNEQFFGPGTRLTVL.